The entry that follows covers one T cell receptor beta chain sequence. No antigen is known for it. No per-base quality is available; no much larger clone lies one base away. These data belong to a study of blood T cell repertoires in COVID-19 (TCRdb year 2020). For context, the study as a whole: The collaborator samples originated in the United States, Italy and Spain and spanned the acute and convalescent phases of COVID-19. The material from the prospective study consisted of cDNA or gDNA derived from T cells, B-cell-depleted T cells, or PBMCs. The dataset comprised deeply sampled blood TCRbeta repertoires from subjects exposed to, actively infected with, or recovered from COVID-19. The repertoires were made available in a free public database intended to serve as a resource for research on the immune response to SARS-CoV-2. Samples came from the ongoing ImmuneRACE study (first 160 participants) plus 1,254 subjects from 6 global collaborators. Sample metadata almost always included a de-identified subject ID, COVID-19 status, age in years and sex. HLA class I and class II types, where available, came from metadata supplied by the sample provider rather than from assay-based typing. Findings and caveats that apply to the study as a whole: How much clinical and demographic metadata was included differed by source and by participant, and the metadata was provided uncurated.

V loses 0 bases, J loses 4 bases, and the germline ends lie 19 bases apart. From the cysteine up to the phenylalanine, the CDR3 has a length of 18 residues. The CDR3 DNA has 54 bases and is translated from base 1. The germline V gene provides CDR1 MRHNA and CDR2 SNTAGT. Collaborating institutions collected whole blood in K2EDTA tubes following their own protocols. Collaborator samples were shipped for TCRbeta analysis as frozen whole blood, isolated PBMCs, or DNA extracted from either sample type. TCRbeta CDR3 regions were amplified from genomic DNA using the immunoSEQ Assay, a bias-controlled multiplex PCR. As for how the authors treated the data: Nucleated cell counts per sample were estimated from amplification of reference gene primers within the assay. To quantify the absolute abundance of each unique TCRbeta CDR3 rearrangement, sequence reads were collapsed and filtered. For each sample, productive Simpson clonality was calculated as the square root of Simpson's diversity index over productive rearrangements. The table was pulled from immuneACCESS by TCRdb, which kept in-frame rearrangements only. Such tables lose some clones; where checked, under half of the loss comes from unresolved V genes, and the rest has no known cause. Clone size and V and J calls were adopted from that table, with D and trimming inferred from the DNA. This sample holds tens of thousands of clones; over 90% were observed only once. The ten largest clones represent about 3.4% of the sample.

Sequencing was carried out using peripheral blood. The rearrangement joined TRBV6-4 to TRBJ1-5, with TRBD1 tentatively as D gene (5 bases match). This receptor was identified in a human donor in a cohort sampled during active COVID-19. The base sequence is TGTGCCAGCAGTGACTCGAGAGAATTTGCGACAGCAAATCAGCCCCAGCATTTT. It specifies CASSDSREFATANQPQHF.